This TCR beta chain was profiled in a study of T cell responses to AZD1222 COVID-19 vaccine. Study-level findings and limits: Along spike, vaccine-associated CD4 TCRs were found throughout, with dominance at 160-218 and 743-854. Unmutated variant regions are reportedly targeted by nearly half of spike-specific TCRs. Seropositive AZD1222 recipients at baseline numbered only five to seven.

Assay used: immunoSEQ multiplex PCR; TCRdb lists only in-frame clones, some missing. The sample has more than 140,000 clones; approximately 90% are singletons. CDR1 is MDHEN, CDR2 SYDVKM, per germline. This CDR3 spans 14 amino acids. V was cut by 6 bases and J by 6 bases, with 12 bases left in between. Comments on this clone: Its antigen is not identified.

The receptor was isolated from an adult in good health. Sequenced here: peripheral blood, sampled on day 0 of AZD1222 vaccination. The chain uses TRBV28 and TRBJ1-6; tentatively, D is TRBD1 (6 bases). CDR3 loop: CASRQTGFNSPLHF. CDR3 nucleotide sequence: TGTGCCAGCAGACAAACAGGGTTTAATTCACCCCTCCACTTT.